This is a list of T cell receptor beta chains from one sample in a study of chemoradiotherapy in HPV16-positive cancers. Assay: immunoSEQ multiplex PCR; the TCRdb copy retains only in-frame clones and omits some. The sample lists several thousand clones, about 79% seen once, with about 3.9% in the top ten. This specimen was collected from a patient who underwent chemoradiotherapy. These receptors all stem from a human donor with HPV-associated anogenital cancer. Each CDR3 is given with its conserved first and last residue. Fields, in order: clone size, J gene, D gene, V gene, CDR3 protein, CDR3 DNA. The D gene is left open where the match is weak. The size entry is marked missing in some rows and otherwise reads once, few, many or a size class.

clone_size: NA; j_call: TRBJ2-2; d_call: NA; v_call: TRBV5-4; cdr3_aa: CASSLQVANTGELFF; cdr3_nt: TGTGCCAGCAGCTTACAGGTTGCGAACACCGGGGAGCTGTTTTTT
clone_size: NA; j_call: TRBJ1-6; d_call: TRBD1; v_call: TRBV27; cdr3_aa: CASSITPQGTRSPLHF; cdr3_nt: TGTGCCAGCAGTATCACCCCACAGGGGACGCGTTCACCCCTCCACTTT
clone_size: NA; j_call: TRBJ2-7; d_call: NA; v_call: TRBV9; cdr3_aa: CASSVGGARSYEQYF; cdr3_nt: TGTGCCAGCAGCGTAGGAGGGGCCCGCTCCTACGAGCAGTACTTC
clone_size: NA; j_call: TRBJ2-5; d_call: NA; v_call: TRBV11-3; cdr3_aa: CASSFATQRGIPPRTQYF; cdr3_nt: TGTGCCAGCAGCTTTGCAACGCAACGGGGGATACCGCCCAGGACCCAGTACTTC
clone_size: NA; j_call: TRBJ2-7; d_call: NA; v_call: TRBV4-2; cdr3_aa: CASSQEGPGEYYEQYF; cdr3_nt: TGTGCCAGCAGCCAAGAAGGTCCAGGAGAATACTACGAGCAGTACTTC
clone_size: NA; j_call: TRBJ1-1; d_call: NA; v_call: TRBV2; cdr3_aa: CASRQITQNTEAFF; cdr3_nt: TGTGCCAGCAGACAGATTACTCAGAACACTGAAGCTTTCTTT
clone_size: NA; j_call: TRBJ2-7; d_call: NA; v_call: TRBV5-4; cdr3_aa: CASSLAPGIKDEQYF; cdr3_nt: TGTGCCAGCAGCTTGGCCCCCGGGATTAAAGACGAGCAGTACTTC
clone_size: NA; j_call: TRBJ1-4; d_call: NA; v_call: TRBV19; cdr3_aa: CASSLGPNEKLFF; cdr3_nt: TGTGCCAGTAGTTTAGGTCCTAATGAAAAACTGTTTTTT
clone_size: NA; j_call: TRBJ1-1; d_call: NA; v_call: TRBV29-1; cdr3_aa: CSVAPAGVAFF; cdr3_nt: TGCAGCGTTGCCCCAGCGGGGGTCGCTTTCTTT
clone_size: few; j_call: TRBJ1-5; d_call: TRBD1; v_call: TRBV2; cdr3_aa: CASSGTGKQPQHF; cdr3_nt: TGTGCCAGCAGTGGGACAGGGAAACAGCCCCAGCATTTT
clone_size: NA; j_call: TRBJ2-7; d_call: NA; v_call: TRBV6-5; cdr3_aa: CASLAWGGMQYF; cdr3_nt: TGTGCCAGCCTGGCATGGGGGGGCATGCAGTACTTC
clone_size: NA; j_call: TRBJ2-3; d_call: TRBD2; v_call: TRBV27; cdr3_aa: CASSFRPGREADTQYF; cdr3_nt: TGTGCCAGCAGTTTCAGACCCGGGAGGGAGGCAGATACGCAGTATTTT
clone_size: NA; j_call: TRBJ1-5; d_call: NA; v_call: TRBV5-6; cdr3_aa: CASSYKSRLEPQHF; cdr3_nt: TGTGCCAGCAGCTACAAGTCCCGGTTGGAGCCCCAGCATTTT
clone_size: NA; j_call: TRBJ1-2; d_call: TRBD1; v_call: TRBV7-2; cdr3_aa: CASSLAGGNGYTF; cdr3_nt: TGTGCCAGCAGCTTGGCAGGGGGCAATGGCTACACCTTC
clone_size: NA; j_call: TRBJ1-5; d_call: NA; v_call: TRBV12-5; cdr3_aa: CASGQDLSNQPQHF; cdr3_nt: TGTGCTAGTGGTCAAGACTTAAGCAATCAGCCCCAGCATTTT
clone_size: NA; j_call: TRBJ1-1; d_call: NA; v_call: TRBV10-1; cdr3_aa: CASSESRVGPMNTEAFF; cdr3_nt: TGCGCCAGCAGTGAGTCGAGAGTAGGTCCGATGAACACTGAAGCTTTCTTT
clone_size: NA; j_call: TRBJ2-7; d_call: TRBD1; v_call: TRBV4-3; cdr3_aa: CASSQDRGYEQYF; cdr3_nt: TGCGCCAGCAGCCAAGACAGGGGGTACGAGCAGTACTTC
clone_size: NA; j_call: TRBJ1-1; d_call: TRBD1; v_call: TRBV29-1; cdr3_aa: CSAWDSQVRAFF; cdr3_nt: TGCAGCGCCTGGGACAGCCAGGTTCGAGCTTTCTTT
clone_size: NA; j_call: TRBJ2-3; d_call: NA; v_call: TRBV9; cdr3_aa: CASSVEQDTQYF; cdr3_nt: TGTGCCAGCAGCGTAGAACAGGATACGCAGTATTTT
clone_size: NA; j_call: TRBJ1-1; d_call: NA; v_call: TRBV28; cdr3_aa: CASGRNTEAFF; cdr3_nt: TGTGCCAGCGGGAGGAACACTGAAGCTTTCTTT
clone_size: NA; j_call: TRBJ2-3; d_call: NA; v_call: TRBV5-1; cdr3_aa: CASSSIGFISTDTQYF; cdr3_nt: TGCGCCAGCAGCTCAATAGGATTCATTAGCACAGATACGCAGTATTTT
clone_size: NA; j_call: TRBJ2-3; d_call: NA; v_call: TRBV18; cdr3_aa: CASSPTPTTDTQYF; cdr3_nt: TGTGCCAGCTCACCCACACCGACCACAGATACGCAGTATTTT
clone_size: NA; j_call: TRBJ2-2; d_call: NA; v_call: TRBV4-3; cdr3_aa: CASSLKGVAGELFF; cdr3_nt: TGCGCCAGCAGCCTAAAGGGCGTCGCCGGGGAGCTGTTTTTT
clone_size: NA; j_call: TRBJ2-2; d_call: NA; v_call: TRBV5-1; cdr3_aa: CASSLTRQVTGELFF; cdr3_nt: TGCGCCAGCAGCTTGACGCGACAGGTGACCGGGGAGCTGTTTTTT
clone_size: NA; j_call: TRBJ1-1; d_call: NA; v_call: TRBV1; cdr3_aa: CTSSQNLQGPPGNTEAFF; cdr3_nt: TGCACCAGCAGCCAGAATCTACAGGGGCCCCCTGGGAACACTGAAGCTTTCTTT
clone_size: NA; j_call: TRBJ2-7; d_call: TRBD2; v_call: TRBV9; cdr3_aa: CASSVAPAGAYEQYF; cdr3_nt: TGTGCCAGCAGCGTAGCTCCAGCGGGGGCCTACGAGCAGTACTTC
clone_size: once; j_call: TRBJ1-2; d_call: NA; v_call: TRBV19; cdr3_aa: CASSMSRTADGYTF; cdr3_nt: TGTGCCAGTAGTATGTCCAGGACAGCTGATGGCTACACCTTC
clone_size: NA; j_call: TRBJ2-3; d_call: NA; v_call: TRBV5-1; cdr3_aa: CASSLMDPPSTDTQYF; cdr3_nt: TGCGCCAGCAGCCTAATGGACCCACCCAGCACAGATACGCAGTATTTT
clone_size: once; j_call: TRBJ1-2; d_call: TRBD1; v_call: TRBV5-4; cdr3_aa: CASSPRQGYDNYGYTF; cdr3_nt: TGTGCCAGCAGCCCACGACAGGGATACGATAACTATGGCTACACCTTC
clone_size: NA; j_call: TRBJ1-5; d_call: NA; v_call: TRBV19; cdr3_aa: CASRQTLDQPQHF; cdr3_nt: TGTGCCAGCCGACAGACCTTGGATCAGCCCCAGCATTTT
clone_size: once; j_call: TRBJ1-2; d_call: NA; v_call: TRBV19; cdr3_aa: CASSPWASKSHYGYTF; cdr3_nt: TGTGCCAGTAGCCCATGGGCCTCAAAGTCCCATTATGGCTACACCTTC
clone_size: few; j_call: TRBJ1-2; d_call: NA; v_call: TRBV2; cdr3_aa: CASSAQANYGYTF; cdr3_nt: TGTGCCAGCAGTGCCCAAGCTAACTATGGCTACACCTTC
clone_size: NA; j_call: TRBJ1-2; d_call: TRBD1; v_call: TRBV10-2; cdr3_aa: CASRRDSYGYTF; cdr3_nt: TGCGCCAGCAGGAGGGACAGCTATGGCTACACCTTC
clone_size: NA; j_call: TRBJ1-2; d_call: TRBD1; v_call: TRBV7-8; cdr3_aa: CASSLVTGNYGYTF; cdr3_nt: TGTGCCAGCAGCTTAGTGACAGGGAACTATGGCTACACCTTC
clone_size: few; j_call: TRBJ1-6; d_call: NA; v_call: TRBV2; cdr3_aa: CASVTAISSYNSPLHF; cdr3_nt: TGTGCCAGCGTGACAGCTATAAGCTCCTATAATTCACCCCTCCACTTT
clone_size: NA; j_call: TRBJ1-2; d_call: NA; v_call: TRBV6-1; cdr3_aa: CASSPTANYGYTF; cdr3_nt: TGTGCCAGCAGCCCGACGGCGAACTATGGCTACACCTTC
clone_size: NA; j_call: TRBJ2-7; d_call: TRBD1; v_call: TRBV5-6; cdr3_aa: CASSPWTGGYEQYF; cdr3_nt: TGTGCCAGCAGCCCCTGGACAGGGGGCTACGAGCAGTACTTC
clone_size: few; j_call: TRBJ1-4; d_call: NA; v_call: TRBV19; cdr3_aa: CASSEGGAREKLFF; cdr3_nt: TGTGCCAGTAGCGAGGGGGGGGCCAGGGAAAAACTGTTTTTT
clone_size: NA; j_call: TRBJ2-7; d_call: NA; v_call: TRBV28; cdr3_aa: CASSQGGTYYEQYF; cdr3_nt: TGTGCCAGCAGTCAGGGGGGTACCTACTACGAGCAGTACTTC
clone_size: NA; j_call: TRBJ1-1; d_call: NA; v_call: TRBV7-9; cdr3_aa: CASSLAVGRNTEAFF; cdr3_nt: TGTGCCAGCAGCTTAGCAGTGGGACGGAACACTGAAGCTTTCTTT
clone_size: few; j_call: TRBJ1-2; d_call: TRBD1; v_call: TRBV18; cdr3_aa: CASSPPSTGAVGYTF; cdr3_nt: TGTGCCAGCTCACCACCCTCGACAGGGGCGGTAGGCTACACCTTC
clone_size: NA; j_call: TRBJ2-7; d_call: NA; v_call: TRBV11-3; cdr3_aa: CASSLRWGPTYEQYF; cdr3_nt: TGTGCCAGCAGCTTAAGGTGGGGGCCGACCTACGAGCAGTACTTC
clone_size: NA; j_call: TRBJ1-5; d_call: NA; v_call: TRBV5-1; cdr3_aa: CASSLSGGSNQPQHF; cdr3_nt: TGCGCCAGCAGCTTGTCGGGCGGAAGCAATCAGCCCCAGCATTTT
clone_size: NA; j_call: TRBJ1-2; d_call: NA; v_call: TRBV14; cdr3_aa: CASSRSTRGYTF; cdr3_nt: TGTGCCAGCAGCCGAAGTACACGGGGCTACACCTTC
clone_size: NA; j_call: TRBJ1-5; d_call: NA; v_call: TRBV6-1; cdr3_aa: CASSELDSNQPQHF; cdr3_nt: TGTGCCAGCAGTGAACTGGATAGCAATCAGCCCCAGCATTTT
clone_size: NA; j_call: TRBJ1-2; d_call: NA; v_call: TRBV28; cdr3_aa: CASKLGGTPQDYGYTF; cdr3_nt: TGTGCCAGCAAACTGGGGGGCACCCCTCAGGACTATGGCTACACCTTC
clone_size: NA; j_call: TRBJ2-7; d_call: NA; v_call: TRBV5-6; cdr3_aa: CASSKDMGYEQYF; cdr3_nt: TGTGCCAGCAGCAAGGACATGGGCTACGAGCAGTACTTC
clone_size: NA; j_call: TRBJ2-1; d_call: NA; v_call: TRBV11-3; cdr3_aa: CASSPGTFNNEQFF; cdr3_nt: TGTGCCAGCAGCCCCGGGACTTTCAACAATGAGCAGTTCTTC
clone_size: NA; j_call: TRBJ1-4; d_call: TRBD1; v_call: TRBV9; cdr3_aa: CASSQGGTGGSKLFF; cdr3_nt: TGTGCCAGCTCCCAGGGGGGGACAGGGGGATCAAAACTGTTTTTT
clone_size: NA; j_call: TRBJ2-3; d_call: TRBD2; v_call: TRBV20-1; cdr3_aa: CSAKPKRGQYF; cdr3_nt: TGCAGTGCGAAACCGAAGCGGGGGCAGTATTTT
clone_size: NA; j_call: TRBJ2-1; d_call: NA; v_call: TRBV11-3; cdr3_aa: CASSGGYNEQFF; cdr3_nt: TGTGCCAGCAGTGGTGGCTACAATGAGCAGTTCTTC
clone_size: NA; j_call: TRBJ2-2; d_call: TRBD2; v_call: TRBV7-3; cdr3_aa: CASSPSGRSTGELFF; cdr3_nt: TGTGCCAGCAGTCCTAGCGGGAGGTCCACCGGGGAGCTGTTTTTT
clone_size: NA; j_call: TRBJ1-5; d_call: NA; v_call: TRBV28; cdr3_aa: CASSLSGPNQPQHF; cdr3_nt: TGTGCCAGCAGTTTAAGCGGGCCCAATCAGCCCCAGCATTTT
clone_size: NA; j_call: TRBJ2-3; d_call: TRBD2; v_call: TRBV30; cdr3_aa: CAWSLAGGTDTQYF; cdr3_nt: TGTGCCTGGAGCTTAGCGGGAGGCACAGATACGCAGTATTTT
clone_size: few; j_call: TRBJ1-3; d_call: NA; v_call: TRBV19; cdr3_aa: CASSTASSGNTIYF; cdr3_nt: TGTGCCAGTAGTACAGCGAGCTCTGGAAACACCATATATTTT
clone_size: few; j_call: TRBJ1-2; d_call: NA; v_call: TRBV10-3; cdr3_aa: CAISEAAGTNYGYTF; cdr3_nt: TGTGCCATCAGTGAGGCGGCAGGGACTAACTATGGCTACACCTTC
clone_size: NA; j_call: TRBJ2-7; d_call: NA; v_call: TRBV18; cdr3_aa: CASSPPETLEQQYF; cdr3_nt: TGTGCCAGCTCACCACCCGAAACCCTGGAGCAGCAGTACTTC
clone_size: NA; j_call: TRBJ2-6; d_call: TRBD2; v_call: TRBV27; cdr3_aa: CASSHRLAGAGANVLTF; cdr3_nt: TGTGCCAGCAGCCACCGACTAGCGGGGGCTGGGGCCAACGTCCTGACTTTC
clone_size: NA; j_call: TRBJ2-3; d_call: TRBD2; v_call: TRBV7-9; cdr3_aa: CASSTGTSGRQYF; cdr3_nt: TGTGCCAGCAGCACCGGGACTAGCGGGAGGCAGTATTTT
clone_size: once; j_call: TRBJ2-3; d_call: NA; v_call: TRBV6-1; cdr3_aa: CASSEGGAAGDTQYF; cdr3_nt: TGTGCCAGCAGTGAAGGGGGGGCGGCAGGCGATACGCAGTATTTT